Listed below are T cell receptor beta chains from one sample, sequenced in a study of T-cell reconstitution after alpha-beta-depleted transplantation in children. TCRdb analysed the PCR reads with MiXCR anew, one entry per CDR3 protein. This repertoire shows over 200,000 distinct CDR3 sequences, about a tenth found once; its top ten account for 28%. Sequenced here: PBMCs, sampled before TCRalphabeta/CD19-depleted stem cell transplant. The receptors stem from a child less than two years old with acute myeloid leukemia, due to receive a stem cell transplant. CDR3s include the opening cysteine and the closing phenylalanine or tryptophan. The D gene is left open where the match is weak. The size of a clone is reported for some rows only, either as once, few or many, or as a class for expanded clones.

d_gene: -; abundance: many; v_gene: TRBV5-1; j_gene: TRBJ1-5; CDR3nt: TGCGCCAGCAGCTTGGGTGGGCGGATTTTGAATCAGCCCCAGCATTTT; CDR3aa: CASSLGGRILNQPQHF
d_gene: TRBD1; abundance: -; v_gene: TRBV28; j_gene: TRBJ2-7; CDR3nt: TGTGCCAGCGGCCGGGACAGGGATTACGAGCAGTACTTC; CDR3aa: CASGRDRDYEQYF
d_gene: TRBD2; abundance: -; v_gene: TRBV10-3; j_gene: TRBJ2-1; CDR3nt: TGTGCCATCAGGGGGACTAGCGGGGAGGGGGGTGAGCAGTTCTTC; CDR3aa: CAIRGTSGEGGEQFF
d_gene: -; abundance: many; v_gene: TRBV5-1; j_gene: TRBJ1-2; CDR3nt: TGCGCCAGCAGCTTGTCCAGGGCGAATACCTATGGCTACACCTTC; CDR3aa: CASSLSRANTYGYTF
d_gene: -; abundance: many; v_gene: TRBV7-3; j_gene: TRBJ1-2; CDR3nt: TGTGCCAGCAGCTTAACCGCCGGAGCTGGCTACACCTTC; CDR3aa: CASSLTAGAGYTF
d_gene: -; abundance: many; v_gene: TRBV12-3/TRBV12-4; j_gene: TRBJ2-3; CDR3nt: TGTGCCAGCAGTTTAGGTCCCGCAGATACGCAGTATTTT; CDR3aa: CASSLGPADTQYF
d_gene: -; abundance: many; v_gene: TRBV5-1; j_gene: TRBJ1-6; CDR3nt: TGCGCCAGCAGCTTGGCAGGTACAATACGGTCACCCCTCCACTTT; CDR3aa: CASSLAGTIRSPLHF
d_gene: -; abundance: many; v_gene: TRBV29-1; j_gene: TRBJ2-7; CDR3nt: TGCAGCGTTGAAAGGGGTGGCGGGAACGAGCAGTACTTC; CDR3aa: CSVERGGGNEQYF
d_gene: TRBD2; abundance: many; v_gene: TRBV7-6; j_gene: TRBJ2-5; CDR3nt: TGTGCCAGCAGCTTAGCAGGGACTAATTTTGAGACCCAGTACTTC; CDR3aa: CASSLAGTNFETQYF
d_gene: TRBD1; abundance: few; v_gene: TRBV11-2; j_gene: TRBJ2-1; CDR3nt: TGTGCCAGCAGCTCACGGACAGGGTTAATTGAGCAGTTCTTC; CDR3aa: CASSSRTGLIEQFF
d_gene: -; abundance: many; v_gene: TRBV5-1; j_gene: TRBJ1-2; CDR3nt: TGCGCCAGCAGCTTGGAGAGACAGAACTATGGCTACACCTTC; CDR3aa: CASSLERQNYGYTF
d_gene: TRBD2; abundance: many; v_gene: TRBV7-2; j_gene: TRBJ2-5; CDR3nt: TGTGCCAGCAGCTTATTCGGGCTAGCGGGAGGTTACGAGACCCAGTACTTC; CDR3aa: CASSLFGLAGGYETQYF
d_gene: -; abundance: many; v_gene: TRBV5-1; j_gene: TRBJ2-2; CDR3nt: TGCGCCAGCAGCTACCCGCAGGGGTCCGGGGAGCTGTTTTTT; CDR3aa: CASSYPQGSGELFF
d_gene: -; abundance: few; v_gene: TRBV11-3; j_gene: TRBJ2-7; CDR3nt: TGTGCCAGCAGCCCCTTTTTGGGTAGCGAGCAGTACTTC; CDR3aa: CASSPFLGSEQYF
d_gene: -; abundance: many; v_gene: TRBV11-2; j_gene: TRBJ2-1; CDR3nt: TGTGCCAGCAGTTCGGACTACTACAATGAGCAGTTCTTC; CDR3aa: CASSSDYYNEQFF
d_gene: -; abundance: many; v_gene: TRBV6-2/TRBV6-3; j_gene: TRBJ1-6; CDR3nt: TGTGCCAGCAGACGTGGGACGGGGAGCTCCTATAATTCACCCCTCCACTTT; CDR3aa: CASRRGTGSSYNSPLHF
d_gene: -; abundance: many; v_gene: TRBV19; j_gene: TRBJ1-2; CDR3nt: TGTGCCAGTAGTGAACCCAAGAGCTCTAACTATGGCTACACCTTC; CDR3aa: CASSEPKSSNYGYTF
d_gene: TRBD1; abundance: -; v_gene: TRBV7-9; j_gene: TRBJ1-4; CDR3nt: TGTGCCAGCAGCCGAGCTGAGGGGGCTAGTGAAAAACTGTTTTTT; CDR3aa: CASSRAEGASEKLFF
d_gene: TRBD2; abundance: -; v_gene: TRBV13; j_gene: TRBJ2-7; CDR3nt: TGTGCCAGCAGCGCTAGGACTAGCGACCTCTCCTTCTCCTACGAGCAGTACTTC; CDR3aa: CASSARTSDLSFSYEQYF
d_gene: TRBD1; abundance: many; v_gene: TRBV12-3/TRBV12-4; j_gene: TRBJ2-7; CDR3nt: TGTGCCAGCAGCCTACTTGGGGCAGGGGGCTTCGACGAGCAGTACTTC; CDR3aa: CASSLLGAGGFDEQYF
d_gene: -; abundance: many; v_gene: TRBV5-1; j_gene: TRBJ2-7; CDR3nt: TGCGCCAGCAGCTTGGCCAGGGGAAAGTACGAGCAGTACTTC; CDR3aa: CASSLARGKYEQYF
d_gene: -; abundance: few; v_gene: TRBV19; j_gene: TRBJ2-1; CDR3nt: TGTGCCAGTAGCAACCAAAGGATGAATGAGCAGTTCTTC; CDR3aa: CASSNQRMNEQFF
d_gene: -; abundance: many; v_gene: TRBV7-2; j_gene: TRBJ2-6; CDR3nt: TGTGCCAGCAGCTTAGTGGGAACACGCTCTGGGGCCAACGTCCTGACTTTC; CDR3aa: CASSLVGTRSGANVLTF
d_gene: -; abundance: many; v_gene: TRBV28; j_gene: TRBJ2-2; CDR3nt: TGTGCCAGCAGTTTACAAGGGGATTCCGGGGAGCTGTTTTTT; CDR3aa: CASSLQGDSGELFF
d_gene: -; abundance: few; v_gene: TRBV29-1; j_gene: TRBJ2-7; CDR3nt: TGCAGCGTTGAGGGCACAGGCGTCAACGAGCAGTACTTC; CDR3aa: CSVEGTGVNEQYF
d_gene: -; abundance: many; v_gene: TRBV10-3; j_gene: TRBJ1-2; CDR3nt: TGTGCCATCAGTGAACCGAGGGGAGTCTTTGGCTACACCTTC; CDR3aa: CAISEPRGVFGYTF
d_gene: -; abundance: many; v_gene: TRBV4-2; j_gene: TRBJ2-7; CDR3nt: TGTGCCAGCAGCCAAGAACCTAGCGCGAACTACGAGCAGTACTTC; CDR3aa: CASSQEPSANYEQYF
d_gene: TRBD2; abundance: few; v_gene: TRBV18; j_gene: TRBJ2-5; CDR3nt: TGTGCCAGCTCACCAAGGACTAGTTGGGAGACCCAGTACTTC; CDR3aa: CASSPRTSWETQYF
d_gene: TRBD2; abundance: many; v_gene: TRBV20-1; j_gene: TRBJ2-7; CDR3nt: TGCAGTGCTTCTGGACTAGCGGACGGCTACGAGCAGTACTTC; CDR3aa: CSASGLADGYEQYF
d_gene: -; abundance: -; v_gene: TRBV5-1; j_gene: TRBJ2-1; CDR3nt: TGCGCCAGCAGCTCCCTCTCCGGGATTAGCGGAAGAGGTGAGCAGTTCTTC; CDR3aa: CASSSLSGISGRGEQFF
d_gene: TRBD2; abundance: many; v_gene: TRBV6-1; j_gene: TRBJ2-1; CDR3nt: TGTGCCAGCAGTGGACTAGCGGGAGACAATGAGCAGTTCTTC; CDR3aa: CASSGLAGDNEQFF
d_gene: TRBD1; abundance: many; v_gene: TRBV6-5; j_gene: TRBJ2-7; CDR3nt: TGTGCCAGCAGTTACATGACAGGGGGCTACGAGCAGTACTTC; CDR3aa: CASSYMTGGYEQYF
d_gene: TRBD2; abundance: many; v_gene: TRBV10-3; j_gene: TRBJ2-2; CDR3nt: TGTGCCATCAGGGCTAGCGGGATCGGCGGGGAGCTGTTTTTT; CDR3aa: CAIRASGIGGELFF
d_gene: -; abundance: many; v_gene: TRBV10-3; j_gene: TRBJ2-7; CDR3nt: TGTGCCATCAGTAAGGGATGGGCGCAGTACTTC; CDR3aa: CAISKGWAQYF
d_gene: -; abundance: many; v_gene: TRBV5-5; j_gene: TRBJ2-1; CDR3nt: TGTGCCAGCAGCTTGGCGACAGTCTACAATGAGCAGTTCTTC; CDR3aa: CASSLATVYNEQFF
d_gene: TRBD2; abundance: many; v_gene: TRBV12-3/TRBV12-4; j_gene: TRBJ2-7; CDR3nt: TGTGCCAGCAGTCTAGCGGGATTGGACTACGAGCAGTACTTC; CDR3aa: CASSLAGLDYEQYF
d_gene: -; abundance: many; v_gene: TRBV25-1; j_gene: TRBJ2-3; CDR3nt: TGTGCCAGCAGTGATGTGGGTAGCACAGATACGCAGTATTTT; CDR3aa: CASSDVGSTDTQYF
d_gene: TRBD1; abundance: many; v_gene: TRBV20-1; j_gene: TRBJ1-3; CDR3nt: TGCAGTGCTAGAGATGAACACGGACAGGGGGGGGGAAACACCATATATTTT; CDR3aa: CSARDEHGQGGGNTIYF
d_gene: -; abundance: many; v_gene: TRBV19; j_gene: TRBJ2-6; CDR3nt: TGTGCCAGTAGTGCCGGTGCTTCGGGGGCCAACGTCCTGACTTTC; CDR3aa: CASSAGASGANVLTF
d_gene: -; abundance: many; v_gene: TRBV19; j_gene: TRBJ1-2; CDR3nt: TGTGCCAGTAGTATCGCCAGCGGGTCGCAGTCTGGCTACACCTTC; CDR3aa: CASSIASGSQSGYTF
d_gene: -; abundance: few; v_gene: TRBV6-5; j_gene: TRBJ2-6; CDR3nt: TGTGCCAGCAGTTACTTGACTGGGGCCAACGTCCTGACTTTC; CDR3aa: CASSYLTGANVLTF
d_gene: -; abundance: few; v_gene: TRBV28; j_gene: TRBJ2-7; CDR3nt: TGTGCCACTCAACGAGGGGTCGGGGAGGTAGACGAGCAGTACTTC; CDR3aa: CATQRGVGEVDEQYF
d_gene: -; abundance: many; v_gene: TRBV29-1; j_gene: TRBJ2-2; CDR3nt: TGCAGCGTTGATTTTGGATTTACTACCGGGGAGCTGTTTTTT; CDR3aa: CSVDFGFTTGELFF
d_gene: -; abundance: many; v_gene: TRBV30; j_gene: TRBJ1-1; CDR3nt: TGTGCCTGGAGCCCAGAGAACACTGAAGCTTTCTTT; CDR3aa: CAWSPENTEAFF
d_gene: -; abundance: few; v_gene: TRBV5-1; j_gene: TRBJ2-5; CDR3nt: TGCGCCAGCAGCCCAGGTTTCAGACTAAGCCAAGAGACCCAGTACTTC; CDR3aa: CASSPGFRLSQETQYF
d_gene: -; abundance: few; v_gene: TRBV7-2; j_gene: TRBJ2-3; CDR3nt: TGTGCCAGCAGCGGGGGATCCCCTAGCACAGATACGCAGTATTTT; CDR3aa: CASSGGSPSTDTQYF